Listed below are T cell receptor beta chains from one sample, sequenced in a study of T cells in Graves' hyperthyroidism and ophthalmopathy. MiXCR, applied by TCRdb to the multiplex PCR reads, yields one record per CDR3 protein. The sample lists 730,000 or so distinct CDR3 sequences; 18% were seen once. Material for sequencing was blood. These receptors all stem from a woman between 50 and 59 years old with Graves' hyperthyroidism that later progressed to Graves' ophthalmopathy. Both conserved end residues are part of each CDR3. The D gene is left open where the match is weak. Not all rows give a size; the values are once, few, many and, for expanded clones, a class.

>TRBJ2-1|many|TRBV7-8|.
CASSPRLGAPNEQFF
TGTGCCAGCAGCCCCAGGTTGGGGGCGCCTAATGAGCAGTTCTTC
>TRBJ2-7|.|TRBV4-1|.
CASSQETGLAYEQYF
TGCGCCAGCAGCCAAGAGACGGGGTTAGCCTACGAGCAGTACTTC
>TRBJ1-3|many|TRBV20-1|.
CSASPAERLGNTIYF
TGCAGTGCTTCGCCCGCGGAGCGCTTAGGAAACACCATATATTTT
>TRBJ2-7|few|TRBV4-1|TRBD2
CASSQVTGGDYEQYF
TGCGCCAGCAGCCAAGTAACGGGGGGAGATTACGAGCAGTACTTC
>TRBJ2-3|few|TRBV10-3|TRBD2
CATKWVFGGGTDTQYF
TGTGCCACCAAATGGGTTTTCGGGGGGGGCACAGATACGCAGTATTTT
>TRBJ2-2|.|TRBV7-9|TRBD1
CASSTSATGGWGTGELFF
TGTGCCAGCAGCACCTCGGCTACAGGGGGCTGGGGGACCGGGGAGCTGTTTTTT
>TRBJ2-5|.|TRBV7-2|TRBD1
CASSLQAGTGGGETQYF
TGTGCCAGCAGCCTCCAAGCCGGGACAGGGGGCGGGGAGACCCAGTACTTC
>TRBJ2-1|many|TRBV11-2|TRBD2
CASSLDRTSGGSNEQFF
TGTGCCAGCAGCTTAGATCGCACCAGCGGGGGATCTAATGAGCAGTTCTTC
>TRBJ2-5|.|TRBV27|.
CASSFGWEETQYF
TGTGCCAGCAGTTTCGGCTGGGAAGAGACCCAGTACTTC
>TRBJ1-2|.|TRBV6-5|TRBD1
CASSYCSNCRDRGRKYYGYTF
TGTGCCAGCAGTTACTGCTCGAACTGCCGGGACAGGGGGCGCAAGTACTATGGCTACACCTTC
>TRBJ1-6|.|TRBV3-1|.
CASSQDSSGYTLHF
TGTGCCAGCAGCCAAGATTCTTCCGGATACACCCTCCACTTT
>TRBJ1-3|few|TRBV5-6|.
CASSPSPGGSGNTIYF
TGTGCCAGCAGCCCGAGCCCGGGCGGCTCTGGAAACACCATATATTTT
>TRBJ2-1|.|TRBV29-1|.
CSVSSRGEQFF
TGCAGCGTCAGCTCTAGGGGCGAGCAGTTCTTC
>TRBJ2-7|many|TRBV20-1|TRBD1
CSAQLGQALTYEQYF
TGCAGTGCTCAACTCGGACAGGCCCTTACCTACGAGCAGTACTTC
>TRBJ1-6|few|TRBV15|TRBD1
CATSRADRLESNSPLHF
TGTGCCACCAGCAGAGCGGACAGGCTGGAAAGTAATTCACCCCTCCACTTT
>TRBJ2-7|many|TRBV20-1|.
CSARRGSYEQYF
TGCAGTGCTAGAAGGGGCTCCTACGAGCAGTACTTC
>TRBJ1-1|.|TRBV20-1|.
CSARGQRNRGEAFF
TGCAGTGCTAGAGGACAGCGAAACAGAGGTGAAGCTTTCTTT
>TRBJ2-3|many|TRBV7-9|.
CASSSTVPSTDTQYF
TGTGCCAGCAGCTCGACAGTCCCTAGCACAGATACGCAGTATTTT
>TRBJ2-3|.|TRBV9|.
CASSVRSTDTQYF
TGTGCCAGCAGCGTACGAAGCACAGATACGCAGTATTTT
>TRBJ1-1|.|TRBV19|.
CASSLGLSEYTEAFF
TGTGCCAGTAGTCTTGGTCTTTCGGAGTACACTGAAGCTTTCTTT
>TRBJ2-3|.|TRBV9|.
CASSVPPGGPDTQYF
TGTGCCAGCAGCGTCCCTCCCGGGGGACCAGATACGCAGTATTTT
>TRBJ2-4|many|TRBV6-6|.
CASSYSLEGAVGNIQYF
TGTGCCAGCAGTTACTCGTTGGAGGGGGCGGTGGGAAACATTCAGTACTTC
>TRBJ2-7|.|TRBV19|TRBD1
CASSIGTGLDYEQYF
TGTGCCAGTAGTATAGGGACAGGGTTGGACTACGAGCAGTACTTC
>TRBJ1-1|many|TRBV3-1|.
CASSQARDRTEAFF
TGTGCCAGCAGCCAAGCGAGAGACAGGACTGAAGCTTTCTTT
>TRBJ1-3|few|TRBV25-1|.
CASSEYGDPSGNTIYF
TGTGCCAGCAGTGAATATGGGGACCCCTCTGGAAACACCATATATTTT
>TRBJ2-3|many|TRBV7-3|.
CASSLGGGITDTQYF
TGTGCCAGCAGCCTAGGAGGGGGCATCACAGATACGCAGTATTTT
>TRBJ1-3|.|TRBV19|.
CASTPGDTGAGNTIYF
TGTGCCAGTACCCCTGGGGATACGGGGGCTGGAAACACCATATATTTT
>TRBJ1-2|few|TRBV6-5|TRBD1
CASSYHKSGTGAKNYGYTF
TGTGCCAGCAGTTACCACAAATCCGGGACAGGGGCCAAGAACTATGGCTACACCTTC
>TRBJ2-2|many|TRBV10-3|.
CAISDRTNTGELFF
TGTGCCATCAGTGACAGGACTAACACCGGGGAGCTGTTTTTT